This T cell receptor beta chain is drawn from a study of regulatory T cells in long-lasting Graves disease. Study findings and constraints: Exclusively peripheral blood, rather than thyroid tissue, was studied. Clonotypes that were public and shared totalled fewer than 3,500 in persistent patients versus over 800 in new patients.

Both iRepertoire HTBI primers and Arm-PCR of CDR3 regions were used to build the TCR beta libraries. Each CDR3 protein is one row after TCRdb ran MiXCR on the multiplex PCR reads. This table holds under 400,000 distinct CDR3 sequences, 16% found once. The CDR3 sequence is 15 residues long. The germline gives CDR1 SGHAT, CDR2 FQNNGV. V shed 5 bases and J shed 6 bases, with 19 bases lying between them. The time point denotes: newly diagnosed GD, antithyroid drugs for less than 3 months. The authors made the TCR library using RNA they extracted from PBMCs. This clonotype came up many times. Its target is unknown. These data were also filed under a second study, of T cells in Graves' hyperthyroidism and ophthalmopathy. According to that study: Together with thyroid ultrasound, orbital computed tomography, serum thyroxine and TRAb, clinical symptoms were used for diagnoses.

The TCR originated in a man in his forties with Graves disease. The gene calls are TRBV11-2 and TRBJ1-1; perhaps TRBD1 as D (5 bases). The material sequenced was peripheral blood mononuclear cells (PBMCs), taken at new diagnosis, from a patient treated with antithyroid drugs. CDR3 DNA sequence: TGTGCCAGCAGCGCAGTTGGACGGGGGGGGGCTGAAGCTTTCTTT. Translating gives CASSAVGRGGAEAFF.